This entry describes one T cell receptor beta chain. Its specificity is unknown. Germline CDR1 MDHEN, CDR2 SYDVKM. The V gene lost 5 bases and the J gene lost 1 base, with 12 bases spanning the gap. The CDR3 loop spans 14 amino acids. In each sample, roughly 0.95-10 million cryopreserved PBMC were present before DNA extraction. Version v3.0 of the immunoSEQ assay was performed at survey level. Clones were sequenced by immunoSEQ multiplex PCR, and TCRdb holds only the in-frame ones, with some missing. The table has over 35,000 clones, 80% to 85% seen once. The data belong to a study of long-term antiretroviral therapy in people with HIV. Overall study results and limits: Samples were collected from about 2004 to 2018 under possibly less effective ART regimens.

The chain has TRBV28 and TRBJ2-7; D may be TRBD2 (6 bases). The sequence came from a young man with HIV. The sequences come from unsorted PBMCs, collected 1.5 years after starting antiretroviral therapy. In DNA form, the CDR3 reads TGTGCCAGCAGTGGGGCGGGGAGATCCTACGAGCAGTACTTC. Translated: CASSGAGRSYEQYF.